These T cell receptor beta chains were read from a single sample in a study of neurological immune-mediated disorders. TCRdb reprocessed the 5' RACE reads via MiXCR and lists one record per CDR3 protein. The sample holds fewer than 45,000 distinct CDR3 sequences, roughly 11% seen once. Sequenced: PBMCs. Source of these receptors: a man aged 60-69 years with HTLV-1-associated myelopathy (HAM/TSP). Both conserved end residues are trimmed from each CDR3. The D gene is left open where the match is weak.

V: TRBV6-5
D: TRBD1
J: TRBJ2-7
CDR3: ASTLKGTGTWN

V: TRBV5-1
D: TRBD1
J: TRBJ1-2
CDR3: ASSAEGAGYGYT

V: TRBV6-5
D: .
J: TRBJ1-6
CDR3: ASSRQPGANNSPLH

V: TRBV20-1
D: .
J: TRBJ2-4
CDR3: SASGMAGKNIQY

V: TRBV5-1
D: .
J: TRBJ2-1
CDR3: ASSLVSGPYNEQF

V: TRBV7-3
D: .
J: TRBJ1-2
CDR3: ASSPAMGDGYT

V: TRBV6-1
D: .
J: TRBJ2-7
CDR3: ASSEGGMTYEQY

V: TRBV29-1
D: .
J: TRBJ1-2
CDR3: SVERGPAKYGYT

V: TRBV12-3/TRBV12-4
D: TRBD1
J: TRBJ1-1
CDR3: ASLQQGSTEAF

V: TRBV12-3/TRBV12-4
D: .
J: TRBJ1-5
CDR3: ASSLLRGNQPQH

V: TRBV20-1
D: .
J: TRBJ2-1
CDR3: SASREAYNEQF

V: TRBV2
D: .
J: TRBJ2-7
CDR3: ASSEGSSSYEQY

V: TRBV5-1
D: .
J: TRBJ2-7
CDR3: ASSNAGIGVYEQY

V: TRBV2
D: TRBD2
J: TRBJ2-7
CDR3: ASSEVGGRGYEQY

V: TRBV20-1
D: .
J: TRBJ2-5
CDR3: SASRGAGWQETQY

V: TRBV5-1
D: TRBD2
J: TRBJ2-3
CDR3: ASSTGLAGGGTDTQY

V: TRBV5-1
D: .
J: TRBJ1-2
CDR3: ASSSEGSDGYT

V: TRBV10-3
D: .
J: TRBJ2-1
CDR3: AISDPSIYEQF

V: TRBV4-1
D: .
J: TRBJ1-1
CDR3: ASSQFGLTLNTEAF

V: TRBV4-3
D: .
J: TRBJ1-2
CDR3: ANRPGTGVYGYT

V: TRBV29-1
D: .
J: TRBJ2-1
CDR3: SVKTSPNDGEQF

V: TRBV5-6
D: .
J: TRBJ2-5
CDR3: ASSPRGAQTQY

V: TRBV20-1
D: TRBD2
J: TRBJ2-3
CDR3: SARGASGRAGEDTQY

V: TRBV5-1
D: .
J: TRBJ1-3
CDR3: ASSLDLDSGNTIY

V: TRBV10-2
D: TRBD1
J: TRBJ1-4
CDR3: ASTPDRNEKLF

V: TRBV10-3
D: .
J: TRBJ2-6
CDR3: AISGKGSGANVLT

V: TRBV7-2
D: .
J: TRBJ1-2
CDR3: ASSFGRSYGYT

V: TRBV5-1
D: .
J: TRBJ2-7
CDR3: ASRRDTILEQY

V: TRBV7-9
D: TRBD2
J: TRBJ2-3
CDR3: ASSLGREGQSATQY

V: TRBV10-3
D: .
J: TRBJ1-2
CDR3: AINEPASSYGYT

V: TRBV7-2
D: .
J: TRBJ1-1
CDR3: ATARAEAF

V: TRBV5-1
D: .
J: TRBJ2-1
CDR3: ASSLDGLTGVDEQF

V: TRBV9
D: .
J: TRBJ1-2
CDR3: ASSVGDTRPPNYGYT

V: TRBV7-9
D: .
J: TRBJ2-3
CDR3: ASSPDRSHTQY

V: TRBV28
D: .
J: TRBJ2-7
CDR3: ATCRDILSYEQY

V: TRBV7-2
D: .
J: TRBJ1-2
CDR3: ASSFQGGVGGYT

V: TRBV15
D: .
J: TRBJ2-6
CDR3: ATSSRYSSGANVLT

V: TRBV7-6
D: .
J: TRBJ2-3
CDR3: ASGPHEADTQY

V: TRBV20-1
D: .
J: TRBJ2-5
CDR3: SIDRPGRQETQY

V: TRBV7-2
D: TRBD2
J: TRBJ2-2
CDR3: ASSSGTTNTGELF

V: TRBV12-3/TRBV12-4
D: .
J: TRBJ2-5
CDR3: ASSFKVPLY

V: TRBV27
D: .
J: TRBJ2-1
CDR3: ASTGGSSYNEQF

V: TRBV7-3
D: .
J: TRBJ2-1
CDR3: ASSTTPGLEQF

V: TRBV5-6
D: .
J: TRBJ2-1
CDR3: ASSSNRLRGSYNEQF

V: TRBV3-1
D: .
J: TRBJ2-6
CDR3: ASSQAAGRSGANVLT